The following is a TCR beta chain sequence with its context. Antigen specificity is unknown. The investigators reverse transcribed all of the isolated RNA, so they sequenced expressed TCRB transcripts. Libraries were prepared by immunoSEQ multiplex PCR; TCRdb keeps only in-frame clonotypes and omits some of them. The sample holds about 340,000 clones; approximately 12% are singletons and the top ten take over 0.014%. The CDR3 spans 16 residues. CDR1 is MGHRA and CDR2 is YSYEKL in the germline V gene. V shed 2 bases, J shed 4 bases, and the junction held 6 bases outside the gene matches. The sample belongs to a study of beta chain features in type 1 diabetes. Study observations and caveats: Patients with type 1 diabetes showed fewer VDJ junction insertions and more deletions. Researchers report that Type 1 diabetes patients had moderately but significantly shorter TCRB CDR3s across all four CD4+ subsets.

The receptor's source is a woman under 30 with type 1 diabetes. Input material: naive CD4+ T cells from blood. This chain links TRBV4-1 with TRBJ2-1, with 9 bases identical to TRBD2. The CDR3, as DNA: TGCGCCAGCAGCCAACCGACTAGCGGTCGTTACAATGAGCAGTTCTTC. As protein: CASSQPTSGRYNEQFF.